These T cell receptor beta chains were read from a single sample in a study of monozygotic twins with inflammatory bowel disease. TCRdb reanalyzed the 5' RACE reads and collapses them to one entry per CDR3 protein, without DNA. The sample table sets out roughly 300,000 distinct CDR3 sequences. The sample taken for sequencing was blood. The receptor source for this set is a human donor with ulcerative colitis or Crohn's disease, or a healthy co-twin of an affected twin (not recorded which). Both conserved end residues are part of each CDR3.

CDR3: CASSQDLVLGTQYF
V: TRBV14
J: TRBJ2-5
length: 14

CDR3: CASRKGGAYEQYF
V: TRBV7-2
J: TRBJ2-7
length: 13

CDR3: CSVTKAGRQETQYF
V: TRBV29-1
J: TRBJ2-5
length: 14

CDR3: CASSPPIGARRNEQFF
V: TRBV18
J: TRBJ2-1
length: 16

CDR3: CASSADGDTIYF
V: TRBV11-2
J: TRBJ1-3
length: 12

CDR3: CASNVRQVETQYF
V: TRBV28
J: TRBJ2-5
length: 13

CDR3: CASSPGARRSPRETQYF
V: TRBV6-1
J: TRBJ2-5
length: 17

CDR3: CASSLGGRGFVNEQFF
V: TRBV5-1
J: TRBJ2-1
length: 16

CDR3: CASSLAPGAYEQYF
V: TRBV5-1
J: TRBJ2-7
length: 14

CDR3: CASSLGTEYEQYF
V: TRBV12-3/TRBV12-4
J: TRBJ2-7
length: 13

CDR3: CASSRRTGSGTFGRAEAFF
V: TRBV5-6
J: TRBJ1-1
length: 19

CDR3: CASSLLGGDTGELFF
V: TRBV5-5
J: TRBJ2-2
length: 15

CDR3: CASSLMRGQYF
V: TRBV7-2
J: TRBJ2-3
length: 11

CDR3: CASSSRNEGGHYSNQPQHF
V: TRBV11-1
J: TRBJ1-5
length: 19

CDR3: CASFPLSKQETQYF
V: TRBV2
J: TRBJ2-5
length: 14

CDR3: CASQGVGGSYNEQFF
V: TRBV4-3
J: TRBJ2-1
length: 15

CDR3: CASNPPGVAKNIQYF
V: TRBV19
J: TRBJ2-4
length: 15

CDR3: CASSPGTTGGYTF
V: TRBV7-3
J: TRBJ1-2
length: 13

CDR3: CASSQSGRRTLPEQYF
V: TRBV7-2
J: TRBJ2-7
length: 16

CDR3: CASGDSFTDTQYF
V: TRBV7-9
J: TRBJ2-3
length: 13

CDR3: CASRLAAVGYEQYF
V: TRBV6-1
J: TRBJ2-7
length: 14

CDR3: CASSIGRQQYF
V: TRBV19
J: TRBJ2-7
length: 11

CDR3: CASSWGQGLETQYF
V: TRBV7-7
J: TRBJ2-5
length: 14

CDR3: CASRTPGGGNTGELFF
V: TRBV6-1
J: TRBJ2-2
length: 16

CDR3: CSARVSGLLNTEAFF
V: TRBV20-1
J: TRBJ1-1
length: 15

CDR3: CASSLRQSSYNSPLHF
V: TRBV2
J: TRBJ1-6
length: 16

CDR3: CASSQDPGAGGPIDTQYF
V: TRBV4-3
J: TRBJ2-3
length: 18

CDR3: CASSLARGGGGTDTQYF
V: TRBV12-3/TRBV12-4
J: TRBJ2-3
length: 17

CDR3: CASARQFQETQYF
V: TRBV5-1
J: TRBJ2-5
length: 13

CDR3: CASSYRGTSGGESLDTQYF
V: TRBV6-5
J: TRBJ2-3
length: 19

CDR3: CASSSKNPRQQGSSTDTQYF
V: TRBV11-2
J: TRBJ2-3
length: 20

CDR3: CASSSGQNTYGYTF
V: TRBV5-1
J: TRBJ1-2
length: 14

CDR3: CASSRRDGNQPQHF
V: TRBV18
J: TRBJ1-5
length: 14

CDR3: CASSFWGTDTQYF
V: TRBV12-3/TRBV12-4
J: TRBJ2-3
length: 13

CDR3: CASSFTPQGLGETQYF
V: TRBV28
J: TRBJ2-5
length: 16

CDR3: CASSRPFYGETPDTQYF
V: TRBV6-1
J: TRBJ2-3
length: 17

CDR3: CSARGQYGYTF
V: TRBV20-1
J: TRBJ1-2
length: 11

CDR3: CASRERPGHWNEKLFF
V: TRBV2
J: TRBJ1-4
length: 16

CDR3: CASSLSGTVGETQYF
V: TRBV27
J: TRBJ2-5
length: 15

CDR3: CASRRGTGGGGNEQFF
V: TRBV5-1
J: TRBJ2-1
length: 16

CDR3: CASSPNTGADYGYTF
V: TRBV18
J: TRBJ1-2
length: 15

CDR3: CASAHDSIGTGELFF
V: TRBV12-5
J: TRBJ2-2
length: 15

CDR3: CASSFKASGSYEQYF
V: TRBV12-3/TRBV12-4
J: TRBJ2-7
length: 15

CDR3: CASSQDLGLAANTGELFF
V: TRBV14
J: TRBJ2-2
length: 18

CDR3: CASRLSGVFNYGYTF
V: TRBV12-3/TRBV12-4
J: TRBJ1-2
length: 15

CDR3: CASSYSGHQLSTDTQYF
V: TRBV6-5
J: TRBJ2-3
length: 17

CDR3: CASSSGALYTF
V: TRBV28
J: TRBJ1-2
length: 11

CDR3: CASSPVGEQFF
V: TRBV7-9
J: TRBJ2-1
length: 11

CDR3: CASSLPTEETQYF
V: TRBV7-9
J: TRBJ2-5
length: 13

CDR3: CASSLDGGYTGELFF
V: TRBV7-6
J: TRBJ2-2
length: 15

CDR3: CASSVQGAYGYTF
V: TRBV9
J: TRBJ1-2
length: 13

CDR3: CASSQDLSSGRQETQYF
V: TRBV4-3
J: TRBJ2-5
length: 17

CDR3: CASSHGRLGAFF
V: TRBV3-1
J: TRBJ1-1
length: 12

CDR3: CSAPAGGAVGTQYF
V: TRBV20-1
J: TRBJ2-3
length: 14

CDR3: CASSLAWGQNTEAFF
V: TRBV7-9
J: TRBJ1-1
length: 15

CDR3: CASTGGVGTEAFF
V: TRBV5-1
J: TRBJ1-1
length: 13

CDR3: CATSDPTGTSGEAFF
V: TRBV24-1
J: TRBJ1-1
length: 15

CDR3: CAWRETLTNEKLFF
V: TRBV30
J: TRBJ1-4
length: 14

CDR3: CASSEYTGTEWEKLFF
V: TRBV25-1
J: TRBJ1-4
length: 16